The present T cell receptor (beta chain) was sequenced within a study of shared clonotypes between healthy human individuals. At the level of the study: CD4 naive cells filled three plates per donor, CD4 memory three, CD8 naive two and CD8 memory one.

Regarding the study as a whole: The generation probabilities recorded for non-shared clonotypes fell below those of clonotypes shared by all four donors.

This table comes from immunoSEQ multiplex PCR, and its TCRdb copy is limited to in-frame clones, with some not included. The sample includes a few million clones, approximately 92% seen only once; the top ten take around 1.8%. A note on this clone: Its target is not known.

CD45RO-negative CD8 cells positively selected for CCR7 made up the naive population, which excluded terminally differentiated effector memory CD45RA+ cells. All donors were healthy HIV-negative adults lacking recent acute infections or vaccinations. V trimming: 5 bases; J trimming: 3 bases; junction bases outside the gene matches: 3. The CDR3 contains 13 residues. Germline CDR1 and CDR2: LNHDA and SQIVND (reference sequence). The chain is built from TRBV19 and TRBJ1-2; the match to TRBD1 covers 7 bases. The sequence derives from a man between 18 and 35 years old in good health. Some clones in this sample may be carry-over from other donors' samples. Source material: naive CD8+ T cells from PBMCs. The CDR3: CASSLQGYYGYTF. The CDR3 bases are TGTGCCAGTAGTTTACAGGGGTACTATGGCTACACCTTC.